One sample yielded the 24 T cell receptor beta chains listed below, sequenced in a study of cytomegalovirus exposure and HLA in healthy donors. Primers: 60 Vbeta forward and 13 Jbeta reverse. TCRdb's copy holds only in-frame clones and misses some; the assay was immunoSEQ multiplex PCR. The repertoire holds some 150,000 clones, with roughly a tenth as singletons. Sequencing was performed on PBMCs. The receptors originated from a male donor in good health and CMV-seronegative.

This clone occurred a few times. This chain links TRBV9 with TRBJ2-1; 10 bases line up with TRBD1. CDR3 length equals 15 residues. Trimming at V came to 4 bases and at J to 3 bases, leaving 4 bases not matched to a gene. Germline V gene lookup returns CDR1 SGDLS and CDR2 YYNGEE. CDR3 nucleotides: TGTGCCAGCAGCCCCTGGACAGGGGGCTACAATGAGCAGTTCTTC. As protein: CASSPWTGGYNEQFF.

The chain carries TRBV5-5 and TRBJ1-1, with D tentatively TRBD1 (5 bases). The CDR3 has 13 amino acids. Germline CDR1 SGHKS, CDR2 YYEKEE (reference sequence). Trimming shortened V by 1 base and J by 11 bases, and 15 bases separated the two germline ends. The CDR3 DNA is TGTGCCAGCAGCTTGTCGCGTCCGGGGGGGGCTTTCTTT. Protein sequence: CASSLSRPGGAFF.

The rearrangement uses TRBV20-1 and TRBJ1-1; D possibly corresponds to TRBD1 (6 bases). The CDR3 has 11 amino acids. V was shortened by 6 bases and J by 10 bases, with 15 bases between the two germline ends. Germline CDR1 reads DFQATT; CDR2 reads SNEGSKA (reference sequence). CDR3 loop: CSALRGIAAFF. The CDR3 coding sequence is TGCAGTGCCTTAAGGGGGATTGCAGCTTTCTTT.

The V and J genes are TRBV4-1 and TRBJ1-2; D is unresolved. CDR1 is MGHRA, CDR2 YSYEKL, per germline. CDR3 length equals 14 residues. The germline V and J ends were trimmed by 6 bases and 1 base, with 12 bases remaining between them. The CDR3 coding sequence is TGCGCCAGCAGACCTGACTCCTTTAACTATGGCTACACCTTC. Translated, it gives CASRPDSFNYGYTF.

The chain has TRBV7-2 and TRBJ1-3; D remains ambiguous. V shed 1 base and J shed 4 bases, with 11 bases lying between them. The CDR3 totals 15 residues. Per germline, CDR1 SGHTA and CDR2 FQGNSA. The DNA of the CDR3 is TGTGCCAGCAGCTTAGGCTCGAGTACGGGAAACACCATATATTTT. Translation: CASSLGSSTGNTIYF.

The V and J genes are TRBV6-5 and TRBJ2-7; D is undetermined. With 2 bases removed from V and 1 base from J, the gap between germline ends came to 9 bases. The germline CDR1 and CDR2 sequences are MNHEY and SVGAGI. The CDR3 is 14 residues long. The CDR3 nucleotides are TGTGCCAGCAGTTACCGAGAGTCGTCCTACGAGCAGTACTTC. Its translation is CASSYRESSYEQYF.

This clone was observed a handful of times. The J gene is TRBJ1-6, the V gene TRBV5-4, with D tentatively TRBD1 (5 bases). V was pared by 1 base and J by 10 bases, with 15 bases between. CDR1 and CDR2 (germline): SGHNT, YYREEE (reference sequence). The CDR3 sequence is 15 residues long. The CDR3 sequence is CASSLRLGGNSPLHF. The CDR3 DNA follows: TGTGCCAGCAGCTTGAGGCTGGGGGGGAACTCACCCCTCCACTTT.

The chain combines TRBV28 with TRBJ2-1, with a weak D call TRBD2 (6 bases). The CDR3 runs to 14 residues. Germline V CDR1 and CDR2: MDHEN, SYDVKM. Trimming cost V 3 bases and J 2 bases, with 8 bases left between them. This CDR3 is CASSFSGTYNEQFF. CDR3 DNA: TGTGCCAGCAGTTTTAGCGGAACCTACAATGAGCAGTTCTTC.

The rearrangement links TRBV6-5 to TRBJ1-1; D is uncertain. The germline V gene encodes CDR1 MNHEY and CDR2 SVGAGI. The CDR3 is 13 amino acids. V dropped 9 bases and J dropped 5 bases, with 16 bases sitting between them. The CDR3: CASRDWGGTEAFF. The CDR3 nucleotides are TGTGCCAGTAGGGATTGGGGAGGTACTGAAGCTTTCTTT.

The chain is built from TRBV5-4 and TRBJ2-3; 9 positions match TRBD1. This CDR3 has 15 residues. The junction had 3 bases not matched to a gene; V was cut back by 1 base and J by 3 bases. Germline lookup yields CDR1 SGHNT and CDR2 YYREEE (reference sequence). CDR3 sequence: CASSLRDRVTDTQYF. For the CDR3, the DNA is TGTGCCAGCAGCTTGAGGGACAGGGTGACAGATACGCAGTATTTT.

The chain uses TRBV10-3 and TRBJ1-5; D gene uncertain. CDR1 is ENHRY and CDR2 is SYGVKD in the germline V gene. V lost 8 bases and J 4 bases, leaving 9 bases between the germline ends. CDR3 length equals 12 residues. CDR3 protein: CAIGQMNQPQHF. CDR3 in DNA: TGTGCCATCGGGCAGATGAATCAGCCCCAGCATTTT.

This chain connects TRBV19 to TRBJ1-3; 11 bases map to TRBD1. This CDR3 is built from 14 residues. Germline assignment: CDR1 LNHDA and CDR2 SQIVND (reference sequence). With V trimmed by 7 bases and J by 2 bases, 1 base remained unmatched. CDR3 loop: CASKGQGAGNTIYF. The DNA of the CDR3 is TGTGCCAGTAAGGGACAGGGGGCTGGAAACACCATATATTTT. Supplemented by reference TRBV19 and TRBJ1-3, the full variable domain reads DGGITQSPKYLFRKEGQNVTLSCEQNLNHDAMYWYRQDPGQGLRLIYYSQIVNDFQKGDIAEGYSVSREKKESFPLTVTSAQKNPTAFYLCASKGQGAGNTIYFGEGSWLTVV.

V and J are TRBV20-1 and TRBJ1-1; D not resolved. The CDR3 extends over 11 amino acids. The V gene lost 1 base and the J gene lost 7 bases, with 7 bases spanning the gap. Per germline, CDR1 DFQATT and CDR2 SNEGSKA (reference sequence). The CDR3 DNA follows: TGCAGTGCTAGAGTCTCACTTGAAGCTTTCTTT. Translation gives CSARVSLEAFF.

The genes are TRBV4-1 and TRBJ1-3, with D tentatively TRBD1 (6 bases). The length of the CDR3 is 14 residues. Germline CDR1 MGHRA, CDR2 YSYEKL. V lost 6 bases, J lost 0 bases, and 9 bases lay in between. CDR3 protein: CASSLGGSGNTIYF. The CDR3 DNA follows: TGCGCCAGCAGTCTAGGGGGCTCTGGAAACACCATATATTTT.

In this sample, this clone turned up a few times. The chain is built from TRBV29-1 and TRBJ2-5, with 8 positions matching TRBD1. The CDR3 loop spans 15 amino acids. The germline V gene has CDR1 SQVTM and CDR2 ANQGSEA. Germline trimming cut 6 bases from V and 2 bases from J; bases unmatched to any gene: 11. Here the CDR3 reads CSVYRDRKNQETQYF. CDR3 sequence (DNA): TGCAGCGTGTACCGGGACAGGAAAAATCAAGAGACCCAGTACTTC.

The chain couples TRBV5-6 to TRBJ2-5; perhaps TRBD1 as D (5 bases). This CDR3 has 13 residues. Trimming left V 1 base short and J 4 bases short, with 8 bases between. Germline assignment: CDR1 SGHDT and CDR2 YYEEEE. The CDR3 is CASSLFRAETQYF. DNA of the CDR3: TGTGCCAGCAGCTTGTTCAGGGCAGAGACCCAGTACTTC.

A few counts support this clone. The chain is built from TRBV11-2 and TRBJ2-7, with D possibly TRBD1 on 7 matching bases. This CDR3 contains 13 residues. Germline values: CDR1 SGHAT, CDR2 FQNNGV. The V and J ends lost 4 bases and 2 bases respectively, with 9 bases between them. The CDR3 bases are TGTGCCAGCAGCTCAGGGGGGCCCTACGAGCAGTACTTC. This gives the protein CASSSGGPYEQYF.

The chain is built from TRBV4-3 and TRBJ2-1; perhaps TRBD1 as D (6 bases). Germline CDR1 reads LGHNA; CDR2 reads YSLEER. V gave up 3 bases and J gave up 5 bases, with 14 bases separating them. This CDR3 spans 15 amino acids. The CDR3 nucleotides read TGCGCCAGCAGCCAGGGGGCAGTACCCAACAATGAGCAGTTCTTC. Translated, it gives CASSQGAVPNNEQFF.

This clone was counted only a few times. This sequence joins TRBV28 and TRBJ1-5, with 8 bases lining up with TRBD1. V shed 6 bases and J 0 bases; nucleotides not matched to a gene: 4. The germline V gene has CDR1 MDHEN and CDR2 SYDVKM. This CDR3 has 15 amino acids. This CDR3 reads CASRIQGGSNQPQHF. The DNA of the CDR3 is TGTGCCAGCAGGATACAGGGGGGTAGCAATCAGCCCCAGCATTTT.

In this sample, this clone turned up a few times. This chain links TRBV5-1 with TRBJ2-2; D unresolved. This CDR3 region has 15 residues. Between the trimmed V and J ends, which lost 2 bases and 2 bases, there was a span of 10 bases. The V gene's germline CDR1 is SGHRS and CDR2 YFSETQ. The CDR3 region has the DNA TGCGCCAGCAGCTTTTCGAGCGTTAACACCGGGGAGCTGTTTTTT. It yields the protein CASSFSSVNTGELFF.

This clone appeared a few times. The chain couples TRBV19 to TRBJ2-3; D is possibly TRBD2 (6 bases). The CDR3 is made up of 16 amino acids. Trimming cost V 6 bases and J 3 bases, with 19 bases left between them. Germline V gives CDR1 LNHDA, CDR2 SQIVND (reference sequence). The CDR3 sequence is CASSNSGRDGTDTQYF. The CDR3 DNA reads TGTGCCAGTAGCAACTCTGGGCGGGATGGAACAGATACGCAGTATTTT.

This clone was detected a few times. The chain links TRBV6-5 to TRBJ2-1, with TRBD1 as a possible D gene (5 bases). Trimming removed 8 bases from V and 2 bases from J, with 13 bases in between. From germline, CDR1 is MNHEY and CDR2 SVGAGI. There are 14 residues in the CDR3. The CDR3, as DNA: TGTGCCAGCTATAGTTCGACAGCCTACAATGAGCAGTTCTTC. It specifies CASYSSTAYNEQFF.

The V call is TRBV5-4, the J call TRBJ2-7; no clear D gene. The germline V gene has CDR1 SGHNT and CDR2 YYREEE (reference sequence). V lost 2 bases to trimming and J lost 3 bases, with 6 bases between them. This CDR3 region has 12 residues. The CDR3 loop is CASSFNNYEQYF. The CDR3 nucleotides read TGTGCCAGCAGCTTTAACAACTACGAGCAGTACTTC.

The CDR3 sequence is CASSWGGAFADTQYF. CDR3 coding DNA: TGTGCCAGCAGTTGGGGGGGAGCATTTGCAGATACGCAGTATTTT. The chain recombines TRBV28 with TRBJ2-3; TRBD2 matches 7 bases. The J segment lost 4 bases and the V segment lost 4 bases, leaving 8 bases of the junction unmatched. The CDR3 runs 15 residues. The germline V gene encodes CDR1 MDHEN and CDR2 SYDVKM.